One and the same sample provided the 32 T cell receptor beta chains below, sequenced in a study of cytomegalovirus exposure and HLA in healthy donors. In the PCR, 60 Vbeta and 13 Jbeta primers were used. Using immunoSEQ multiplex PCR, the repertoire was profiled, and TCRdb retains in-frame clones only, with some absent. The sample lists roughly 100,000 clones; approximately 68% were seen once. The sequencing input was PBMCs. These receptors were obtained from a boy between 10 and 17 years old in good health and CMV-seropositive.

This clone is a singleton in its sample. The rearrangement joins TRBV7-3 to TRBJ2-2; possibly TRBD1 for D (5 bases). The CDR3 contains 16 residues. Trimming cost V 1 base and J 1 base, with 10 bases left between them. CDR1 and CDR2 from the germline V gene are SGHTA and FQGTGA. The CDR3: CASSLIGAENTGELFF. The CDR3 DNA reads TGTGCCAGCAGCTTAATTGGGGCAGAGAACACCGGGGAGCTGTTTTTT.

J is TRBJ2-3 and V is TRBV19, with TRBD1 matching over 8 bases. The CDR3 is made up of 12 amino acids. The germline V gene has CDR1 LNHDA and CDR2 SQIVND (reference sequence). V trimming: 7 bases; J trimming: 4 bases; junction bases outside the gene matches: 1. DNA of the CDR3: TGTGCCAGTAAGACAGGGGCAGATACGCAGTATTTT. This gives the protein CASKTGADTQYF.

V gene TRBV5-1 combines with J gene TRBJ1-1; tentatively, D is TRBD1 (6 bases). Trimming cost V 2 bases and J 2 bases, with 10 bases left between them. The germline V gene has CDR1 SGHRS and CDR2 YFSETQ. The CDR3 is 14 amino acids. CDR3: CASSFVRGNTEAFF. The CDR3 coding sequence is TGCGCCAGCAGCTTCGTCAGGGGCAACACTGAAGCTTTCTTT.

The V gene is TRBV5-4, the J gene TRBJ2-5, with 7 nucleotides matching TRBD1. V lost 5 bases, J lost 4 bases, and 5 bases stayed unmatched. CDR1 is SGHNT, CDR2 YYREEE, per germline (reference sequence). This CDR3 is 13 amino acids long. The CDR3, as DNA: TGTGCCAGCAGAAGGGACAGTGGAGAGACCCAGTACTTC. Its translation is CASRRDSGETQYF.

The chain combines TRBV5-4 with TRBJ2-1; D might be TRBD1 (6 bases). CDR3 size: 16 residues. With 4 bases removed from V and 5 bases from J, the gap between germline ends came to 19 bases. Germline V gives CDR1 SGHNT, CDR2 YYREEE (reference sequence). The DNA for the CDR3 is TGTGCCAGCAGCCAACTGGGGGCTAGGGCGAACAATGAGCAGTTCTTC. It yields the protein CASSQLGARANNEQFF.

This chain uses TRBV5-6 with TRBJ1-5; D gene ambiguous. The V end lost 1 base, the J end lost 0 bases, and 17 bases lay between the germline ends. Germline loops: CDR1 SGHDT, CDR2 YYEEEE. This CDR3 spans 18 amino acids. The CDR3 DNA reads as TGTGCCAGCAGCTTGAGGTTTTCGGGGAGCTATAGCAATCAGCCCCAGCATTTT. This translates into CASSLRFSGSYSNQPQHF.

The chain joins TRBV7-8 to TRBJ1-6; weak D call: TRBD1 (5 bases). V lost 1 base and J 4 bases, leaving 8 bases between the germline ends. The V gene's germline CDR1 is SGHVS and CDR2 FQNEAQ. The CDR3 is 15 amino acids. CDR3 loop: CASSLVGGYNSPLHF. The CDR3 DNA sequence: TGTGCCAGCAGCTTAGTCGGGGGGTATAATTCACCCCTCCACTTT. Supplemented by reference TRBV7-8 and TRBJ1-6, the full variable domain reads GAGVSQSPRYKVAKRGQDVALRCDPISGHVSLFWYQQALGQGPEFLTYFQNEAQLDKSGLPSDRFFAERPEGSVSTLKIQRTQQEDSAVYLCASSLVGGYNSPLHFGNGTRLTVT.

This rearrangement joins TRBV13 to TRBJ2-1; 9 nucleotides match TRBD2. The CDR3 spans 15 residues. With 0 bases clipped from V and 4 bases from J, the junction kept 1 base outside the gene matches. Germline-derived CDR1 and CDR2 are PRHDT and FYEKMQ (reference sequence). The CDR3 DNA is TGTGCCAGCAGCTTAGGGCGGGGGGGATACAATGAGCAGTTCTTC. It codes for CASSLGRGGYNEQFF.

The genes are TRBV30 and TRBJ1-6, with D perhaps matching TRBD1 (6 bases). This CDR3 is 16 amino acids long. The ends were cut back, 5 bases at V and 7 bases at J, with 21 bases in the middle. Germline CDR1 GTSNPN, CDR2 SVGIG (reference sequence). The CDR3 reads CAWAGAGRKSNSPLHF. CDR3 DNA sequence: TGTGCCTGGGCGGGGGCAGGGAGGAAGTCCAATTCACCCCTCCACTTT.

The chain couples TRBV6-1 to TRBJ2-5, with 7 bases that match TRBD2. CDR1 and CDR2 from the germline V gene are MNHNS and SASEGT. The J segment lost 1 base and the V segment lost 7 bases, leaving 6 bases of the junction unmatched. This CDR3 comprises 14 residues. CDR3 in DNA: TGTGCCAGCACGCCAGCGGGACCCCAAGAGACCCAGTACTTC. Its protein product is CASTPAGPQETQYF.

The CDR3 reads CASSSKELPHSGNTIYF. The CDR3 nucleotides read TGTGCCAGCAGCTCAAAGGAACTACCTCACTCTGGAAACACCATATATTTT. V and J are TRBV5-6 and TRBJ1-3; D not resolved. The CDR3 runs to 17 residues. V gave up 3 bases and J gave up 0 bases, with 16 bases separating them. The germline V gene encodes CDR1 SGHDT and CDR2 YYEEEE.

This clone appeared a few times. The CDR3 DNA reads TGTGCCAGCAGTGAAGCGAGACAGGGGGACGAGCAGTACTTC. The encoded protein is CASSEARQGDEQYF. The chain recombines TRBV6-1 with TRBJ2-7; 9 bases are a match to TRBD1. Germline-derived CDR1 and CDR2 are MNHNS and SASEGT. Trimming cost V 0 bases and J 5 bases; bases outside gene matches: 2. CDR3 length: 14 residues.

The chain links TRBV27 to TRBJ2-7; TRBD2 agrees at 7 bases. V was pared by 4 bases and J by 3 bases, with 3 bases of the junction left unmatched. The CDR3 is 13 residues long. CDR1 and CDR2 from the germline V gene are MNHEY and SMNVEV (reference sequence). The CDR3 DNA reads as TGTGCCAGCAGTTATCTAGCGGACTACGAGCAGTACTTC. Residues: CASSYLADYEQYF.

Only one count was recorded for this clone. The chain links TRBV9 to TRBJ2-1, with D tentatively TRBD2 (5 bases). The CDR3 covers 11 residues. Germline loops: CDR1 SGDLS, CDR2 YYNGEE. Trimming pared 0 bases from V and 10 bases from J, leaving 5 bases between. The CDR3 region has the DNA TGTGCCAGCAGCGTAGGGAGGGAGCAGTTCTTC. Translating it yields CASSVGREQFF.

The CDR3 DNA follows: TGCGCCAGCAGCCTTCAGACACCCACTAATGAAAAACTGTTTTTT. Its translation: CASSLQTPTNEKLFF. This chain uses TRBV4-1 with TRBJ1-4, with D unresolved. V gave up 4 bases and J gave up 2 bases, with 11 bases separating them. The CDR3 sequence is 15 residues long. Per the germline V gene, CDR1 is MGHRA and CDR2 is YSYEKL.

J is TRBJ2-6 and V is TRBV9; D might be TRBD2 (6 bases). Germline V gene lookup returns CDR1 SGDLS and CDR2 YYNGEE. V was trimmed by 5 bases and J by 2 bases, leaving 11 bases between them. The length of the CDR3 is 15 residues. The CDR3 loop reads CASSLGGAGANVLTF. The CDR3, as DNA: TGTGCCAGCAGTCTCGGGGGTGCTGGGGCCAACGTCCTGACTTTC.

The chain has TRBV10-3 and TRBJ1-1; 7 bases align to TRBD1. The CDR3 extends over 13 amino acids. V gave up 5 bases and J gave up 7 bases; unmatched junction bases: 7. Germline V gene lookup returns CDR1 ENHRY and CDR2 SYGVKD. DNA for the CDR3: TGTGCCATCAGTAACAGGGGCCTGCGTGAAGCTTTCTTT. It encodes CAISNRGLREAFF.

This sequence joins TRBV5-4 and TRBJ2-3, with D possibly being TRBD1 (5 bases). Looked up from germline, CDR1 is SGHNT and CDR2 is YYREEE (reference sequence). The CDR3 length is 13 residues. Trimming stripped 1 base from V and 6 bases from J, with 9 bases between. The CDR3 DNA follows: TGTGCCAGCAGCTTGAGGGGCGAGGATACGCAGTATTTT. It is translated as CASSLRGEDTQYF.

This chain links TRBV4-3 with TRBJ2-7, with TRBD1 matching 9 bases. The V gene end was trimmed by 2 bases and the J gene end by 6 bases; junction bases not matched to a gene: 8. CDR1 is LGHNA, CDR2 YSLEER, per germline. This CDR3 contains 15 residues. The DNA for the CDR3 is TGCGCCAGCAGCCAATTCCCCGGGACAGGGTGCGAGCAGTACTTC. The encoded protein is CASSQFPGTGCEQYF.

This chain joins TRBV9 and TRBJ2-3; 13 bases fit TRBD2. The junction had 2 bases not matched to a gene; V was cut back by 2 bases and J by 5 bases. Germline CDR1 is SGDLS and CDR2 is YYNGEE. This CDR3 region has 15 residues. CDR3 DNA: TGTGCCAGCAGCGTTCGGACTAGCGGGAGAGATACGCAGTATTTT. Amino acid sequence: CASSVRTSGRDTQYF.

This clone was detected once. The chain carries TRBV5-1 and TRBJ1-2; no definite D call. The germline V gene has CDR1 SGHRS and CDR2 YFSETQ. Between the trimmed V and J ends, which lost 4 bases and 5 bases, there was a span of 15 bases. The CDR3 covers 14 residues. The chain's CDR3 is CASSPTREIYGYTF. The DNA of the CDR3 is TGCGCCAGCAGCCCTACCCGAGAGATTTATGGCTACACCTTC.

V gene TRBV7-2 combines with J gene TRBJ1-3; D remains unclear. CDR1 and CDR2 (germline): SGHTA, FQGNSA. This CDR3 is 15 amino acids long. V dropped 2 bases and J dropped 0 bases, with 8 bases sitting between them. CDR3 bases: TGTGCCAGCAGCTTAACCGGTTTCTCTGGAAACACCATATATTTT. It is translated as CASSLTGFSGNTIYF.

The chain couples TRBV9 to TRBJ2-3; D perhaps matches TRBD1 (5 bases). Deletions cut 0 bases from V and 2 bases from J, with 10 bases between. This CDR3 region has 15 residues. Germline lookup yields CDR1 SGDLS and CDR2 YYNGEE. CDR3 residues: CASSVEGAITDTQYF. The CDR3 nucleotides are TGTGCCAGCAGCGTAGAAGGGGCGATCACAGATACGCAGTATTTT.

About this clone itself: The same CDR3 is also encoded by other DNA sequences in this sample. The V call is TRBV2, the J call TRBJ1-2; 11 positions match TRBD1. Germline CDR1 and CDR2: SNHLY and FYNNEI. Losses at the gene ends were 6 bases for V and 3 bases for J; bases not matched to a gene: 3. This CDR3 contains 14 residues. The CDR3 DNA is TGTGCCAGCAGCGGGGGACAGGGGGACTATGGCTACACCTTC. Amino acids: CASSGGQGDYGYTF.

The chain is built from TRBV2 and TRBJ1-5, with 7 bases lining up with TRBD1. This CDR3 has 16 residues. Germline values: CDR1 SNHLY, CDR2 FYNNEI. Trimming took 5 bases from V and 3 from J; bases not matched to a gene: 10. CDR3 loop: CASSPVTGVYNQPQHF. The CDR3 DNA reads as TGTGCCAGCAGTCCCGTTACAGGGGTATACAATCAGCCCCAGCATTTT. Using reference TRBV2 and TRBJ1-5 for the parts outside the CDR3, the full variable domain is EPEVTQTPSHQVTQMGQEVILRCVPISNHLYFYWYRQILGQKVEFLVSFYNNEISEKSEIFDDQFSVERPDGSNFTLKIRSTKLEDSAMYFCASSPVTGVYNQPQHFGDGTRLSIL.

This clone was found a few times. V gene TRBV7-9 combines with J gene TRBJ1-6, with 8 bases that match TRBD1. The J segment lost 6 bases and the V segment lost 6 bases, leaving 10 bases of the junction unmatched. Germline loops: CDR1 SEHNR, CDR2 FQNEAQ (reference sequence). The length of the CDR3 is 16 residues. The CDR3 sequence: CASSSARQGANSPLHF. CDR3 in DNA: TGTGCCAGCAGTTCCGCCAGGCAGGGGGCTAATTCACCCCTCCACTTT.

The V and J genes are TRBV6-6 and TRBJ1-4; D may be TRBD1 (6 bases). Germline CDR1 MNHNY, CDR2 SVGAGI (reference sequence). Trimming left V 4 bases short and J 8 bases short, with 8 bases between. CDR3 length: 12 amino acids. As DNA, the CDR3 is TGTGCCAGCAGTTCGAGGGGGGAAAAACTGTTTTTT. This codes for CASSSRGEKLFF.

The chain is built from TRBV18 and TRBJ2-7; 7 positions agree with TRBD1. The CDR3 covers 17 residues. The germline gives CDR1 KGHSH, CDR2 LQKENI. V trimming: 4 bases; J trimming: 4 bases; junction bases outside the gene matches: 16. The CDR3 region has the DNA TGTGCCAGCTCACGGATTCATCGCCGGGACAGAAAATACGAGCAGTACTTC. Encoded protein: CASSRIHRRDRKYEQYF.

This clone was picked up a small number of times. The chain carries TRBV7-2 and TRBJ1-1; D may be TRBD1 (6 bases). Trimming left V 5 bases short and J 2 bases short, with 15 bases between. Germline CDR1 is SGHTA and CDR2 is FQGNSA. This CDR3 is built from 15 residues. The DNA of the CDR3 is TGTGCCAGCAGCGTGCAAGGGGGTGGAAACACTGAAGCTTTCTTT. This codes for CASSVQGGGNTEAFF.

The chain joins TRBV5-4 to TRBJ1-6, with D possibly being TRBD1 (5 bases). Between the trimmed V and J ends, which lost 2 bases and 3 bases, there was a span of 15 bases. There are 17 residues in the CDR3. Germline assignment: CDR1 SGHNT and CDR2 YYREEE (reference sequence). In DNA, the CDR3 is TGTGCCAGCAGCTTTTTCTTCCGGGGGGTCTATAATTCACCCCTCCACTTT. Translated, it gives CASSFFFRGVYNSPLHF.

The chain carries TRBV30 and TRBJ1-4; D is unclear. Trimming removed 0 bases from V and 3 bases from J, with 14 bases in between. The CDR3 runs to 16 residues. The germline V gene has CDR1 GTSNPN and CDR2 SVGIG (reference sequence). The CDR3 nucleotides read TGTGCCTGGAGTGTACGTACCGGGGAACCTAATGAAAAACTGTTTTTT. Amino acid sequence: CAWSVRTGEPNEKLFF.

This rearrangement joins TRBV7-2 to TRBJ2-2; the match to TRBD2 covers 10 bases. With V trimmed by 4 bases and J by 6 bases, 2 bases remained unmatched. Germline CDR1 is SGHTA and CDR2 is FQGNSA. The CDR3 length is 14 residues. The DNA for the CDR3 is TGTGCCAGCAGCTCGAGCGGGAGGGCCGGGGAGCTGTTTTTT. The encoded protein is CASSSSGRAGELFF.